This TCR beta chain was identified in a study of blood T cell repertoires in COVID-19. Generated by immunoSEQ multiplex PCR, the TCRdb table keeps only in-frame clones and is missing some. Among roughly 81,000 clones listed, over 80% were seen once. V lost 0 bases and J lost 8; bases outside the gene matches: 9. Germline V gene sequence: CDR1 LGHDT, CDR2 YNNKEL (reference sequence). The CDR3 is 16 amino acids. The sample comprised peripheral blood. The rearrangement links TRBV3-1 (or the pseudogene TRBV3-2) to TRBJ1-4, with TRBD1 matching over 7 bases. This receptor was obtained from a woman aged 70-85 years with acute or convalescent COVID-19. DNA of the CDR3: TGTGCCAGCAGCCAAGATACCGCAGGGGGTAGAGAAAAACTGTTTTTT. Translation: CASSQDTAGGREKLFF.